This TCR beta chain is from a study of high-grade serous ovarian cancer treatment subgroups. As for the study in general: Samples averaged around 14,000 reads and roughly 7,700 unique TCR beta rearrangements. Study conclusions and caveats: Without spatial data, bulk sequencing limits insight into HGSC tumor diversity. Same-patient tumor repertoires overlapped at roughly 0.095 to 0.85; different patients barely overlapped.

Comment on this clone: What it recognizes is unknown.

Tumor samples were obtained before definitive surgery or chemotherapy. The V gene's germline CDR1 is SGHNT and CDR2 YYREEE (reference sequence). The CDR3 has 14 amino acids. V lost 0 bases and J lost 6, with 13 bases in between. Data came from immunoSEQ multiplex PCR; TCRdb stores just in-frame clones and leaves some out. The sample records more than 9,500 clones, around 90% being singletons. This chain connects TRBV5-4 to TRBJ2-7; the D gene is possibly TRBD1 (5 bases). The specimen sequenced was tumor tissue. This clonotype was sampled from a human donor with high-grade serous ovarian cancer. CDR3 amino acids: CASSLAGSMAEQYF. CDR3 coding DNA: TGTGCCAGCAGCTTGGCAGGGTCAATGGCCGAGCAGTACTTC.